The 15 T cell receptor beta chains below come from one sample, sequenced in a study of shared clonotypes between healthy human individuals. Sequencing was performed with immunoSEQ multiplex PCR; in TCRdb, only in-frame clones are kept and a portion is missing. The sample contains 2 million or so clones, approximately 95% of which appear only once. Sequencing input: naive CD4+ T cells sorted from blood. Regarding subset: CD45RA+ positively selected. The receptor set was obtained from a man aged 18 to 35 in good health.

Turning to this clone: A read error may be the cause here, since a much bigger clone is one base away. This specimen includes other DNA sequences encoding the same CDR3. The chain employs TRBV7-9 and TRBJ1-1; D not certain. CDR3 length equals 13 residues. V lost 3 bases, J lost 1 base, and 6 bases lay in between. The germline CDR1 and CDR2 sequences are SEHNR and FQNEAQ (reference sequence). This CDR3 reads CASSFGENTEAFF. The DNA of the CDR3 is TGTGCCAGCAGCTTTGGGGAGAACACTGAAGCTTTCTTT.

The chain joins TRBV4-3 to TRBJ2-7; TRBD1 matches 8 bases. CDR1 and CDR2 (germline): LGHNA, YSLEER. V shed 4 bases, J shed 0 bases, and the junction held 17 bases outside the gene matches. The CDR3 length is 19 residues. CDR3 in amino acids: CASSPSGTGLNLASYEQYF. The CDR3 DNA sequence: TGCGCCAGCAGCCCCTCCGGGACAGGCCTAAACCTAGCCTCCTACGAGCAGTACTTC.

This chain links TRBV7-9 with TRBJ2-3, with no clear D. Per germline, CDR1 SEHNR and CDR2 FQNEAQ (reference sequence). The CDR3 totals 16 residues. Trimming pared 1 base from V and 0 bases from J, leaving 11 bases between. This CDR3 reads CASSLGTVVSTDTQYF. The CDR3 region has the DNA TGTGCCAGCAGCTTAGGAACCGTTGTAAGCACAGATACGCAGTATTTT.

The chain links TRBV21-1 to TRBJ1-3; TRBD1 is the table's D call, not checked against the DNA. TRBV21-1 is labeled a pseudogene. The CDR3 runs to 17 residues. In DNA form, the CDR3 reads TGTGCCAGCAGCAAAAAAAAGGACAGCCACTCTGGAAACACCATATATTTT. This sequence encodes CASSKKKDSHSGNTIYF.

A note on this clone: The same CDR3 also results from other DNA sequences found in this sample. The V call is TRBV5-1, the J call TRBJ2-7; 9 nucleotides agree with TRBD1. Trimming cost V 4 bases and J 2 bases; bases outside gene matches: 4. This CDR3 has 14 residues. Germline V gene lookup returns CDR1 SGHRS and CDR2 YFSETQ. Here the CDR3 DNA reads TGCGCCAGCAGCCAGGGACAGGGACCCTACGAGCAGTACTTC. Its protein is CASSQGQGPYEQYF.

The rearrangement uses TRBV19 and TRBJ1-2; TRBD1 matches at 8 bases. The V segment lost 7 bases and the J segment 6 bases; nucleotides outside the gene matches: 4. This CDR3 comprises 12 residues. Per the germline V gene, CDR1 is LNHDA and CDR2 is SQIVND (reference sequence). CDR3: CASKETGDGYTF. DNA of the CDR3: TGTGCCAGTAAGGAGACAGGGGATGGCTACACCTTC.

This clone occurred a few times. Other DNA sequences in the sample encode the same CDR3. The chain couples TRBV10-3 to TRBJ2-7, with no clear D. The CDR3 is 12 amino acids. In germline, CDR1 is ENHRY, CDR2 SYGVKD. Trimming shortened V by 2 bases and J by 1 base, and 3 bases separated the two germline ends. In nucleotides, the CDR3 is TGTGCCATCAGTGAGCGGTCCTACGAGCAGTACTTC. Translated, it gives CAISERSYEQYF.

The CDR3 here is CAWSDEATQYF. DNA of the CDR3: TGTGCCTGGAGTGACGAGGCTACGCAGTATTTT. The chain carries TRBV30 and TRBJ2-3; no reliable D call. CDR1 GTSNPN and CDR2 SVGIG come from the germline V gene (reference sequence). This CDR3 is built from 11 residues. Trimming removed 1 base from V and 8 bases from J, with 7 bases in between.

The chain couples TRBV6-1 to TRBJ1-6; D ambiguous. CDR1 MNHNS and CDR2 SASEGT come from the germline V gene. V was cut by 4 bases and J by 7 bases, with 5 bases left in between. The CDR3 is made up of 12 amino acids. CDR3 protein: CASSGGNSPLHF. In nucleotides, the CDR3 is TGTGCCAGCAGTGGGGGAAATTCACCCCTCCACTTT.

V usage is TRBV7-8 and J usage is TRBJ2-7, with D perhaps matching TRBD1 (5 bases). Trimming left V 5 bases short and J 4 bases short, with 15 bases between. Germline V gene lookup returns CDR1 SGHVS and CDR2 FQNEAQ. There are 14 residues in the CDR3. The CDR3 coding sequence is TGTGCCAGCAGCCCCAGAAACCAGGGTTACGAGCAGTACTTC. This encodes CASSPRNQGYEQYF.

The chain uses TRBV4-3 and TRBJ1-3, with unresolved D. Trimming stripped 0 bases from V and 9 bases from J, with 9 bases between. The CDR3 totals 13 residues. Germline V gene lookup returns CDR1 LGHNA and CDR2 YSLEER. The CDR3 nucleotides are TGCGCCAGCAGCCAAGAGAGCGAGGGCACCATATATTTT. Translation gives CASSQESEGTIYF.

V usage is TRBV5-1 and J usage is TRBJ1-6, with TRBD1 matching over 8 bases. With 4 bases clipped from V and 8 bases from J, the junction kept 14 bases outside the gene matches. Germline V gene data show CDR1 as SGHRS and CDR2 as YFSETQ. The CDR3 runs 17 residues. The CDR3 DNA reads TGCGCCAGCAGCCTAGGACAGGGACCTCTATCAGATTCACCCCTCCACTTT. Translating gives CASSLGQGPLSDSPLHF.

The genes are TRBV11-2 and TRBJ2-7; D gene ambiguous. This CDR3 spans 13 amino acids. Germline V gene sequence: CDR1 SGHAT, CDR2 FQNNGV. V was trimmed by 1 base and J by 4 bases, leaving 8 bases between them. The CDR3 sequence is CASSLVLGYEQYF. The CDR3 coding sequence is TGTGCCAGCAGCTTAGTTCTGGGGTACGAGCAGTACTTC.

The CDR3 coding sequence is TGTGCCAGCAGCAAGCCGGGACAGCTAAGCACAGATACGCAGTATTTT. Protein sequence: CASSKPGQLSTDTQYF. The V gene is TRBV5-6, the J gene TRBJ2-3; 7 bases match TRBD1. Trimming cost V 4 bases and J 0 bases; bases outside gene matches: 8. Germline V CDR1 and CDR2: SGHDT, YYEEEE. The CDR3 has 16 residues.

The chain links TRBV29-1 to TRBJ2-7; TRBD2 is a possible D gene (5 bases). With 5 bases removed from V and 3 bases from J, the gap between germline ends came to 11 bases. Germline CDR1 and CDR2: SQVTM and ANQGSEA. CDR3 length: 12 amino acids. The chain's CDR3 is CSVSSGVYEQYF. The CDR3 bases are TGCAGCGTTTCCTCCGGGGTCTACGAGCAGTACTTC.